This entry features one T cell receptor (beta chain) sequence. This CDR3 comprises 17 residues. With 1 base removed from V and 6 bases from J, the gap between germline ends came to 16 bases. Germline loops: CDR1 SGHVS, CDR2 FNYEAQ. The data were produced by immunoSEQ multiplex PCR, yet TCRdb's version contains in-frame clones alone and is incomplete. The table has about 94,000 clones, about nine tenths seen once. This sample is drawn from a study of control samples from healthy donors and cancer patients. This clonotype originated in a young woman in good health. The rearrangement uses TRBV7-6 and TRBJ1-6; tentative D call: TRBD1 (5 bases). Sequenced sample: blood. CDR3 in DNA: TGTGCCAGCAGCTTAGGGGGGGTACAGTCAATTAATTCACCCCTCCACTTT. Translation: CASSLGGVQSINSPLHF.